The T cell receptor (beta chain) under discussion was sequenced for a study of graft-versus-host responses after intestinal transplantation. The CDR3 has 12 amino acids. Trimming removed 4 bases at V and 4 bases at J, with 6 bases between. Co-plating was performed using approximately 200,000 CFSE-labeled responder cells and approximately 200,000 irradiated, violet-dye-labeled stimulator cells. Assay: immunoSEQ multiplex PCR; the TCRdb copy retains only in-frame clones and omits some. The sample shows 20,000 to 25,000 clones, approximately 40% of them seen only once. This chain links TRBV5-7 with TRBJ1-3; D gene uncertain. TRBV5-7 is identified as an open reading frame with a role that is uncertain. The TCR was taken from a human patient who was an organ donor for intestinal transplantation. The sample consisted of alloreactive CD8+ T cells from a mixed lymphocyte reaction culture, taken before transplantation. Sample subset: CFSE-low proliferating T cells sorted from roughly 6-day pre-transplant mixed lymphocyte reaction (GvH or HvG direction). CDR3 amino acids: CASSLEGNTIYF. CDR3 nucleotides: TGTGCCAGCAGCCTCGAGGGAAACACCATATATTTT.